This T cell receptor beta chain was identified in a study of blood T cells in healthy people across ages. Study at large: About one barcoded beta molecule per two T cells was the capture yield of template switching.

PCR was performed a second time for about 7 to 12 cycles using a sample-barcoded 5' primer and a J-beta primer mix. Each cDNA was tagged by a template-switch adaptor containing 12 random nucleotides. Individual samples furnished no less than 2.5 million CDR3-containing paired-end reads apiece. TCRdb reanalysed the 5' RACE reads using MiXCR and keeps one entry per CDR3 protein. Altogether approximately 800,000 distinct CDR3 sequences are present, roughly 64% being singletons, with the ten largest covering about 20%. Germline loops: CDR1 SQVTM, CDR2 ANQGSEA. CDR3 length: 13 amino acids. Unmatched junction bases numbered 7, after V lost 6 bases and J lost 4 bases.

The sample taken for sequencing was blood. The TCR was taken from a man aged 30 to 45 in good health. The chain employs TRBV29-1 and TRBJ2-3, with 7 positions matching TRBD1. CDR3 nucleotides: TGCAGCGTGACAAGGGGACAGTCAGATACGCAGTATTTT. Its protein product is CSVTRGQSDTQYF.